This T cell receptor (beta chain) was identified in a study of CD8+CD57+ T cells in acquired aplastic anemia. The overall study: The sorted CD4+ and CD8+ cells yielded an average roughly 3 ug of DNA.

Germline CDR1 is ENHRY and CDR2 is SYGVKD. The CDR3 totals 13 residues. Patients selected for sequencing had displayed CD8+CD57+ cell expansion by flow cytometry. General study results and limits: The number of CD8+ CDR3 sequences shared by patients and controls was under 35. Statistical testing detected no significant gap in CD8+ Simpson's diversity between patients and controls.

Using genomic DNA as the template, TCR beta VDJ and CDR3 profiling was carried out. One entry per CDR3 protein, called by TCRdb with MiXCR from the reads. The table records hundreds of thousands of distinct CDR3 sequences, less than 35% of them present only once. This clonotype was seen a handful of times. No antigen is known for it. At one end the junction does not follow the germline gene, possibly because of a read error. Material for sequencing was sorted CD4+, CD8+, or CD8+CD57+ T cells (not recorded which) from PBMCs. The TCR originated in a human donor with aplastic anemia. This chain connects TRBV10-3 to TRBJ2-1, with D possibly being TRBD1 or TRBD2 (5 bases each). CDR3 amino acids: CASSYSGRGEQFF. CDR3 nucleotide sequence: TGTGCCAGCAGTTACTCGGGGCGCGGTGAGCAGTTCTTC.